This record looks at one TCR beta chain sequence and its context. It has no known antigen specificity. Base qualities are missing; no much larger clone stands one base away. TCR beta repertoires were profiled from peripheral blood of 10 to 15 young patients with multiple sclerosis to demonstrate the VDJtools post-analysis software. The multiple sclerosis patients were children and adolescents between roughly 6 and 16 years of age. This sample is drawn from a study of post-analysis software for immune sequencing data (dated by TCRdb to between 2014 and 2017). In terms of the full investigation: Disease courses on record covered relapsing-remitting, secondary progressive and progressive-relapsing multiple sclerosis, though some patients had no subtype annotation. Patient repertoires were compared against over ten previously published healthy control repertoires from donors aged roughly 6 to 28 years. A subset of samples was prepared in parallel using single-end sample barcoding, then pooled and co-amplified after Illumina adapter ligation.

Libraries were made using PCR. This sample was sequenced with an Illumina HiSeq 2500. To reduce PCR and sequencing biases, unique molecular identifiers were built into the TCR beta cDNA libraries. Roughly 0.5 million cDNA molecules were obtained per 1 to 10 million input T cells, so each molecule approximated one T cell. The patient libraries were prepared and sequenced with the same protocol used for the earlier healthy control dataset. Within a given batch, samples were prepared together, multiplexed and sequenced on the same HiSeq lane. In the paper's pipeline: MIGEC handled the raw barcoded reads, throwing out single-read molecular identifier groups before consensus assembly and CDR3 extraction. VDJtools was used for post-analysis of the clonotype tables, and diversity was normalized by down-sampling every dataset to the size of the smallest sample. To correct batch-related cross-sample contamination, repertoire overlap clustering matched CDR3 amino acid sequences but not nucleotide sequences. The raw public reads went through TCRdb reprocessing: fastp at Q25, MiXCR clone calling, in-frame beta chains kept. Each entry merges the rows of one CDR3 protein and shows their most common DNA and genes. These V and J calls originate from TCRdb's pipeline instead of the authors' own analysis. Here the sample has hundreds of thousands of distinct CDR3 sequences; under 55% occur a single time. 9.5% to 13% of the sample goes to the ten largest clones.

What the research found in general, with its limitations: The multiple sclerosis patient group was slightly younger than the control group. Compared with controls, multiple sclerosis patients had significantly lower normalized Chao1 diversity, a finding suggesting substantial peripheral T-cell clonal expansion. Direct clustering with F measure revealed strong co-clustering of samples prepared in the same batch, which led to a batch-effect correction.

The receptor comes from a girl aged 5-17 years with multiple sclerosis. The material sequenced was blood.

The nucleotide sequence is TGTGCCAGCAGTTTAGGGGTTACGGGCTCCTACAATGAGCAGTTCTTC. Protein translation: CASSLGVTGSYNEQFF. The chain was built from TRBV12-3 or TRBV12-4 and TRBJ2-1; no D gene call is confident. The CDR3 starts with the cysteine, ends with the phenylalanine, and has 16 residues. Solely the CDR3 DNA is kept, with 48 bases framed from the first base. V is pared back by 1 base and J by 0 bases, with 10 bases lying between the germline termini.